This TCR beta chain was retrieved from a study of regulatory T cells in long-lasting Graves disease. Study-level results: Lower TCR diversity was seen in persistent Graves' patients than in newly diagnosed ones. The work looked only at peripheral blood and did not look at thyroid tissue.

The time point is: persistent/refractory GD, antithyroid drugs over 5 years with positive TRAb. There was RNA extracted from PBMCs, and the TCR library was made from it. This clonotype was observed at least ten times. What it binds is unknown. Construction of the TCR beta libraries employed iRepertoire HTBI primers in conjunction with Arm-PCR of CDR3 regions. TCRdb re-called the multiplex PCR reads with MiXCR, one entry per CDR3 protein. The table includes around 500,000 distinct CDR3 sequences, less than 25% detected once. This CDR3 is 13 amino acids long. Germline V gives CDR1 SGHAT, CDR2 FQNNGV. V shed 4 bases and J shed 5 bases, with 12 bases lying between them.

The material was peripheral blood mononuclear cells (PBMCs), obtained when the disease was refractory, from a patient treated with antithyroid drugs. The V gene is TRBV11-2, the J gene TRBJ2-7, with a tentative D call TRBD2 (5 bases). The receptor was isolated from a female donor with Graves disease. For the CDR3, the DNA is TGTGCCAGCAGCTCGCTCTCGAGGGACGAGCAGTACTTC. It encodes CASSSLSRDEQYF.